This T cell receptor beta chain was identified in a study of blood T cell repertoires in COVID-19. As for the study in general: PBMCs, B-cell-depleted T cells, or T cells were the source of the cDNA or gDNA that made up the material.

This clone was found a few times. Original data processing: Amplifying reference gene primers gave estimates of nucleated cell counts. Only in-frame clones appear in the TCRdb table, and some are missing; sequencing was by immunoSEQ multiplex PCR. V, J and clone size are those of that table, while D and trimming were read from the DNA. The table records fewer than 45,000 clones, about four fifths of them present only once. The length of the CDR3 is 15 residues. Germline CDR1 is MNHEY and CDR2 is SMNVEV (reference sequence). The V gene end was trimmed by 5 bases and the J gene end by 5 bases; junction bases not matched to a gene: 6.

This rearrangement joins TRBV27 to TRBJ2-1, with 10 bases fitting TRBD2. The sample taken for sequencing was peripheral blood. This receptor was identified in a middle-aged man with active or convalescent COVID-19. This CDR3 reads CASSPLSGRNNEQFF. DNA for the CDR3: TGTGCCAGCAGTCCACTTAGCGGGAGGAACAATGAGCAGTTCTTC.